This TCR beta chain was identified during a study of OX40 agonist ivuxolimab in advanced cancers. Study at large: Ivuxolimab, an antibody acting as an agonist of OX40 (CD134), was used to treat patients. Patients assigned to dose escalation were diagnosed with hepatocellular carcinoma, melanoma, renal cell or head and neck cancer. Subjects had a mean age of around 63 years, with a range of roughly 20 to 79; less than 90% were male. General study results and limits: Average numbers of expanded clones were greater in CD8+ T cells than in CD4+.

Trimming took 0 bases from V and 6 from J, leaving 8 bases between them. CDR1 MNHEY and CDR2 SVGAGI come from the germline V gene. This CDR3 comprises 13 residues. On this clone itself: Its antigen is currently unknown.

Using immunoSEQ multiplex PCR, the repertoire was profiled, and TCRdb retains in-frame clones only, with some absent. The sample contains roughly 100,000 clones, roughly nine tenths of which appear only once. The TCR originated in an adult with an advanced solid tumor such as melanoma, head and neck, liver or kidney cancer. V gene TRBV6-5 combines with J gene TRBJ1-2, with D hard to call. The sample consisted of CD4+ or CD8+ T cells sorted from blood, taken in a trial of the OX40 agonist ivuxolimab. The CDR3 protein is CASSYSISNGYTF. CDR3 DNA sequence: TGTGCCAGCAGTTACTCGATCAGCAATGGCTACACCTTC.